The rows below give T cell receptor beta chains drawn from one sample of a study of early stage breast cancer tumors. Libraries were prepared by immunoSEQ multiplex PCR; TCRdb keeps only in-frame clonotypes and omits some of them. The top ten hold over 9.5% of the sample, which has approximately 30,000 clones, roughly 80% seen once. Sample: blood. Receptors were obtained from a person between 55 and 69 years old with breast cancer. The CDR3 runs from the conserved cysteine through the conserved F or W. Each record gives: V gene, clone size, D gene, J gene, CDR3 DNA, CDR3 protein. D genes are given only for firm matches. Clone size is stated in some rows and not others, as once, few, many or a class when expanded.

TRBV2	-	-	TRBJ2-7	TGTGCCAGCAGTCCTTGGCAGGACTACGAGCAGTACTTC	CASSPWQDYEQYF
TRBV29-1	-	TRBD2	TRBJ2-7	TGCAGCGTGACCACAGGAGCTACCAGCGGGAGGTCCTCCTACGAGCAGTACTTC	CSVTTGATSGRSSYEQYF
TRBV29-1	-	-	TRBJ1-2	TGCAGCGACACCAGGGGTTCGGGCGGCTACACCTTC	CSDTRGSGGYTF
TRBV13	-	TRBD2	TRBJ2-1	TGTGCCAGCAGCTTACGGCCGGGACTAGCGGGATTAGGTCCAATTGAGCAGTTCTTC	CASSLRPGLAGLGPIEQFF
TRBV9	-	TRBD2	TRBJ2-1	TGTGCCAGCAGCGTAGGAGGGACTAGCGACCTCAAGCAGTTCTTC	CASSVGGTSDLKQFF
TRBV7-2	-	TRBD1	TRBJ1-2	TGTGCCAGCAGCTTAGCCGGGACAGGTTCCCCATATGGCTACACCTTC	CASSLAGTGSPYGYTF
TRBV29-1	-	-	TRBJ2-5	TGCAGCGCGATACGAGGGTGGACAGAGACCCAGTACTTC	CSAIRGWTETQYF
TRBV30	-	-	TRBJ2-2	TGTGCCTGGAGCGCCGGGGAGCTGTTTTTT	CAWSAGELFF
TRBV7-2	-	-	TRBJ2-3	TGTGCCAGCAGCCCACGAATCTTGGGGGGGCAGGGGAAAGATACGCAGTATTTT	CASSPRILGGQGKDTQYF
TRBV19	-	TRBD1	TRBJ1-1	TGTGCCAGTAGTAAAAATCTACCGGGACAGGGATACACTGAAGCTTTCTTT	CASSKNLPGQGYTEAFF
TRBV15	-	-	TRBJ1-2	TGTGCCACCAGGCCCCGAGGTCGAGGGAGCGATGGCTACACCTTC	CATRPRGRGSDGYTF
TRBV7-8	-	-	TRBJ2-2	TGTGCCAGCAGCTTAGCGTGGGCAGGGGTGAACACCGGGGAGCTGTTTTTT	CASSLAWAGVNTGELFF
TRBV7-3	-	TRBD1	TRBJ1-2	TGTGCCAGCAGCTCACCCGGGACAGGGGGCTATGGCTACACCTTC	CASSSPGTGGYGYTF
TRBV19	-	TRBD2	TRBJ2-5	TGTGCCAGTAGTCGACTAGCGAAGGAGACCCAGTACTTC	CASSRLAKETQYF
TRBV7-9	-	TRBD1	TRBJ1-4	TGTGCCAGCAGCGGACAGGGTACTAATGAAAAACTGTTTTTT	CASSGQGTNEKLFF
TRBV6-5	-	-	TRBJ1-5	TGTGCCAGCAGTCCGGGCGCAGGGCTGAATCAGCCCCAGCATTTT	CASSPGAGLNQPQHF
TRBV7-3	-	-	TRBJ2-7	TGTGCCAGCAGCATCGGAGGGACAGAGTACGAGCAGTACTTC	CASSIGGTEYEQYF
TRBV9	-	-	TRBJ2-7	TGTGCCAGCAGCGTATCCACAGGGAGCACCTACGAGCAGTACTTC	CASSVSTGSTYEQYF
TRBV7-6	-	TRBD1	TRBJ1-2	TGTGCCAGCAGCTCGCAACCGGGACAGGGGGCGGGGGGCTACACCTTC	CASSSQPGQGAGGYTF
TRBV5-6	once	TRBD1	TRBJ2-5	TGTGCCAGCAGCTGGGGACAGGAAGAGACCCAGTACTTC	CASSWGQEETQYF
TRBV25-1	few	TRBD2	TRBJ2-2	TGTGCCAGCACTAGTAGCGGGGGCACCGGGGAGCTGTTTTTT	CASTSSGGTGELFF
TRBV7-8	-	TRBD2	TRBJ2-3	TGTGCCAGCAGCCCACACTTTAGCGGGAGAGGCACAGATACGCAGTATTTT	CASSPHFSGRGTDTQYF
TRBV18	-	-	TRBJ2-6	TGTGCCAGCTCACCACTCCGAGGAGCCTCTGGGGCCAACGTCCTGACTTTC	CASSPLRGASGANVLTF
TRBV28	-	-	TRBJ1-2	TGTGCCAGCAGTTGGGAGGGGAACTATGGCTACACCTTC	CASSWEGNYGYTF